This T cell receptor (beta chain) was captured in a study of T cell repertoires in cytomegalovirus infection. Study overall: Recently identified HLA-C-restricted CMV epitopes and well-studied HLA-B-restricted CMV epitopes were used by the study. In public TCR beta signatures, there were indications of both CMV infection and matching HLA type.

A single record per CDR3 protein comes from TCRdb applying MiXCR to the reads. In the table there are 550,000 to 850,000 distinct CDR3 sequences, around a third of which are singletons. General study results and limits: CMV carriers with the relevant HLA were identified by cumulative public TCR beta family frequency. Within the response measured ex vivo, HLA-C-restricted CMV-specific TCR beta clonotypes were dominant.

This clonotype was seen a few times. The antigen is unknown. V gave up 8 bases and J gave up 1 base, with 22 bases separating them. CDR3 length: 17 residues. Sequenced here: cultured PBMCs, sampled from culture after CMV antigen stimulation. This chain links TRBV12-3 or TRBV12-4 with TRBJ2-3, with D possibly being TRBD1 (6 bases). This receptor was obtained from a human donor in good health (CMV status not recorded). Some clones in this sample may be carry-over from other donors' samples. CDR3 DNA: TGTGCCAGCGGGTTATTGCGGCTGGGGGCCCGCACAGATACGCAGTATTTT. Protein sequence: CASGLLRLGARTDTQYF.